This TCR beta chain was captured in a study of glioma-infiltrating T cells after dendritic cell vaccination. Across the study: Autologous tumor lysate was loaded overnight onto monocyte-derived dendritic cells grown seven days with IL-4 and GM-CSF.

TCRdb keeps only in-frame clones here, not all; method: immunoSEQ multiplex PCR. The sample shows roughly 87,000 clones, 80% to 85% of them seen only once. The ends were cut back, 0 bases at V and 4 bases at J, with 13 bases in the middle. Germline lookup yields CDR1 SGDLS and CDR2 YYNGEE. CDR3 length: 15 residues. The time point is: after dendritic cell vaccination, including at tumor progression/relapse. The sample consisted of blood, taken after dendritic cell vaccination. The chain has TRBV9 and TRBJ1-2; perhaps TRBD1 as D (5 bases). The TCR was taken from a human donor with glioblastoma. CDR3 protein: CASSVGGLSLYGYTF. The CDR3, as DNA: TGTGCCAGCAGCGTAGGGGGCCTTTCCCTCTATGGCTACACCTTC.